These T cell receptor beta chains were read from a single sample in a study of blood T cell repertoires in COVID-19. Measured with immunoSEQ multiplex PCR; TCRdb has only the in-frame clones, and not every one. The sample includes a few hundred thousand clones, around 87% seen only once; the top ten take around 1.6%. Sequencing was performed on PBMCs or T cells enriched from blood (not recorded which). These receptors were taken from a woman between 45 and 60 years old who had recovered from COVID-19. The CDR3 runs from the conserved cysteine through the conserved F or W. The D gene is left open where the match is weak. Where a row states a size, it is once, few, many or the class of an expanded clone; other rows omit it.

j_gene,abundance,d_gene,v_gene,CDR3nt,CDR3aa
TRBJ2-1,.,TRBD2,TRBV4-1,TGCGCCAGCAGCCAAGATCCTCCGACTAGCGGCGACAATGAGCAGTTCTTC,CASSQDPPTSGDNEQFF
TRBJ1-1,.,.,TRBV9,TGTGCCAGCAGCCTCCGGGACACTATGAACACTGAAGCTTTCTTT,CASSLRDTMNTEAFF
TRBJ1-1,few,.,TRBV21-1,TGTGCCAGCAGCAAAGAAAGACAGCCTTGTGACACTGAAGCTTTCTTT,CASSKERQPCDTEAFF
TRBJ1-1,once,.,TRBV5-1,TGCGCCAGCAGCCCTACTGGACAAAAGGGTGGTGAAGCTTTCTTT,CASSPTGQKGGEAFF
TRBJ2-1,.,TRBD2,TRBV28,TGTGCCAGCAGGGGGGCTAGCGGGAACTCCTACAATGAGCAGTTCTTC,CASRGASGNSYNEQFF
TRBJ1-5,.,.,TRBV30,TGTGCCTGGAGCCGGGACACAAACAATCAGCCCCAGCATTTT,CAWSRDTNNQPQHF
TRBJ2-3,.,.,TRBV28,TGTGCCAGCAGTCCCGGGGTCGGAAAGAGCACAGATACGCAGTATTTT,CASSPGVGKSTDTQYF
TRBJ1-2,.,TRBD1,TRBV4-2,TGTGCCAGCAGCCAACCTCGGACAGGGGGATCAAACTATGGCTACACCTTC,CASSQPRTGGSNYGYTF
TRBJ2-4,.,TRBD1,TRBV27,TGTGCCAGCACCGAACAGGGGCGACTAGCCAAAAACATTCAGTACTTC,CASTEQGRLAKNIQYF
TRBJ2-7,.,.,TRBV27,TGTGCCAGCAGCCCGTACGAGCAGTACTTC,CASSPYEQYF
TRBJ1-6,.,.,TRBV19,TGTGCCACAAAGGGGGTCGACAATTCACCCCTCCACTTT,CATKGVDNSPLHF
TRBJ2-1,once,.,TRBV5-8,TGTGCCAGCAGCTTGGCGGGGAGCTCCTACAATGAGCAGTTCTTC,CASSLAGSSYNEQFF
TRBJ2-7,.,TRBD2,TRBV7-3,TGTGCCAGCAGCTTCGGGCTAGCGGGAGCCCAGGGGGAGCAGTACTTC,CASSFGLAGAQGEQYF
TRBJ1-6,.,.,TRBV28,TGTGCCAGCAGTCCACGGAGCGGACTCCACTTT,CASSPRSGLHF
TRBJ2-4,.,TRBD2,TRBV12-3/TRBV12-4,TGTGCCAGCAGGTCTAGCGGGAGCACACCTCAGTACTTC,CASRSSGSTPQYF
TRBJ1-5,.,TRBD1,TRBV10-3,TGTGCCATCAGTGTGCGACAGGGGAACCAGCCCCAGCATTTT,CAISVRQGNQPQHF
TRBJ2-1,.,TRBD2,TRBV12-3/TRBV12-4,TGTGCCAGCAGTGGGACTAGCGGGAGGAAATGGTTCTTC,CASSGTSGRKWFF
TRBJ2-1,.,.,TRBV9,TGTGCCAGCAGCCCCGCGGGCGCAAACAATGAGCAGTTCTTC,CASSPAGANNEQFF
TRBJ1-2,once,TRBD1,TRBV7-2,TGTGCCAGCAGCTTAGGGCCCGGACAGGCAAATGGCTACACCTTC,CASSLGPGQANGYTF
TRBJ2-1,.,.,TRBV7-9,TGTGCCAGCAGCTTTAGTCAAAACAATGAGCAGTTCTTC,CASSFSQNNEQFF
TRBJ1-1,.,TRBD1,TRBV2,TGTGCCAGCAGTGAAGGTTTACCGGGACAGGAAGCTTTCTTT,CASSEGLPGQEAFF
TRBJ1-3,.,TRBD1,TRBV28,TGTGCCAGCTATACACAGGGGGTTGTGTCTGGAAACACCATATATTTT,CASYTQGVVSGNTIYF
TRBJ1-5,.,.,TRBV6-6,TGTGCCAGCAGAACGGACAGTTACAATCAGCCCCAGCATTTT,CASRTDSYNQPQHF
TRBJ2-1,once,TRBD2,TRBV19,TGTGCCAGTAGTGCCCGAGGGACTAGCGGGAGGGCTGGTTTCCGCTCCTACAATGAGCAGTTCTTC,CASSARGTSGRAGFRSYNEQFF
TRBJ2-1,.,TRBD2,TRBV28,TGTGCCAGCAGTTTAGGGACTAGCGGGATCTATGAGCAGTTCTTC,CASSLGTSGIYEQFF
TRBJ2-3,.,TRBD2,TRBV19,TGTGCCAGTAGGGGCCGTACCGGGAGGGGAGATACGCAGTATTTT,CASRGRTGRGDTQYF
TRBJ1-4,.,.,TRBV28,TGTGCCAGCAGTAGTAGAGGGAACTCGGTGGGGGAAAAACTGTTTTTT,CASSSRGNSVGEKLFF
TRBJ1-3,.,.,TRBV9,TGTGCCAGCAGCGTAGGCCTGTTCAGCTCTGGAAACACCATATATTTT,CASSVGLFSSGNTIYF
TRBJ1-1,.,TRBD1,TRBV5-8,TGTGCCAGCAGCATCGGACAGGACAAGGGCACTGAAGCTTTCTTT,CASSIGQDKGTEAFF
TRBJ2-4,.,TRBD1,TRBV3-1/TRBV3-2,TGTGCCAGCAGCCAAGCAACTGACAGGGTGATTCAGTACTTC,CASSQATDRVIQYF
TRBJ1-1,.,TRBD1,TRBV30,TGTGCCTGGAGTGTACAGCGGGTGGCAGGGGGCGCGGGCACTGAAGCTTTCTTT,CAWSVQRVAGGAGTEAFF
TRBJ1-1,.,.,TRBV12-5,TGTGCTAGTGGTTTGGTACATGGGGCTAAAAGGGGCAGGATGAACACTGAAGCTTTCTTT,CASGLVHGAKRGRMNTEAFF
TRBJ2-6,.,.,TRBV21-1,TGTGCCAGCAGCAAAGTCGGGATGGAACTAGCGCATCAAAACTTCTCTGGGGCCAACGTCCTGACTTTC,CASSKVGMELAHQNFSGANVLTF
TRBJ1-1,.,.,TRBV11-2,TGTGCCAGCAGCTTAGTTACGAGGTCGAAAGCTTTCTTT,CASSLVTRSKAFF
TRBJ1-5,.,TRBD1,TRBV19,TGTGCCAGTAGTATGGGACAGGGGGCATGGAGCAATCAGCCCCAGCATTTT,CASSMGQGAWSNQPQHF
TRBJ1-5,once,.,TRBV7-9,TGTGCCAGCAGCTCCGGACAGCTTAATCAGCCCCAGCATTTT,CASSSGQLNQPQHF
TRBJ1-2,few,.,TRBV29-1,TGCAGCGTTGAACGACTGTATGGCTACACCTTC,CSVERLYGYTF
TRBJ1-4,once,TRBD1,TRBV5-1,TGCGCCAGCAGCTTTCAGGGGGCACGAAAACTGTTTTTT,CASSFQGARKLFF
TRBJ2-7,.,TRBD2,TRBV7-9,TGTGCCAGCAGCCGCCGGGCGGGAGCGGCCTACGAGCAGTACTTC,CASSRRAGAAYEQYF
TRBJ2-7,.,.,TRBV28,TGTGCCAGCACGGACAGTACCTACGAGCAGTACTTC,CASTDSTYEQYF
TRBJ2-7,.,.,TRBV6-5,TGTGCCAGCAGTTACCAGGAGGGGAAAGCCTACGAGCAGTACTTC,CASSYQEGKAYEQYF
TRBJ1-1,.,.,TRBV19,TGTGCCAGTAGTACGCAGACAGGAACTGAAGCTTTCTTT,CASSTQTGTEAFF
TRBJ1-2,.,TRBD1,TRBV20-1,TGCAGTGCTAGGACAGGGGATCTCTACACCTTC,CSARTGDLYTF
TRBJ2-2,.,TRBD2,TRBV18,TGTGCCAGCTCCCTACAGCGGGAGCGCACCGGGGAGCTGTTTTTT,CASSLQRERTGELFF
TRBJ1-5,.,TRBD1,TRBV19,TGTGCCAGTAGCGTGACAGGGAAAAGCAATCAGCCCCAGCATTTT,CASSVTGKSNQPQHF
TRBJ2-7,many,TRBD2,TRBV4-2,TGTGCCAGCAGCCAAGAACGTAGCGGGAGTGGAGAGCAGTACTTC,CASSQERSGSGEQYF
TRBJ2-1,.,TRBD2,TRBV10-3,TGTGCCATCCGCCCCGGGACTAGCTCCTACAATGAGCAGTTCTTC,CAIRPGTSSYNEQFF
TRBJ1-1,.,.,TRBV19,TGTGCCAGTACCCGGAACAGTTTGAACACTGAAGCTTTCTTT,CASTRNSLNTEAFF
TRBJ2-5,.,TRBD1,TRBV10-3,TGTGCCATCAGTGAGCCCGTCGCAGTGGCAGGGGGACCCGAGACCCAGTACTTC,CAISEPVAVAGGPETQYF
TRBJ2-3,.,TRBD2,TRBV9,TGTGCCAGCAGCGGACAGGCCGGGACTAGCAGCACAGATACGCAGTATTTT,CASSGQAGTSSTDTQYF
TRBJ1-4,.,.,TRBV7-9,TGTGCCAGCAGCTTAGCAGTCCCCGCGGGTGAAAAACTGTTTTTT,CASSLAVPAGEKLFF
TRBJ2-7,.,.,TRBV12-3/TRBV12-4,TGTGCCAGCAGTTTGGCAGGGGTCGACGAGCAGTACTTC,CASSLAGVDEQYF
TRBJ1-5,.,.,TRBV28,TGTGCCAGCAGTCCACCTACTACAGGGTCCTACTATCAGCCCCAGCATTTT,CASSPPTTGSYYQPQHF
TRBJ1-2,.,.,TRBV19,TGTGCCAGTAAACCAGACAGATTCTATGGCTACACCTTC,CASKPDRFYGYTF